Listed below are T cell receptor beta chains from one sample, sequenced in a study of blood T cell repertoires in COVID-19. Using immunoSEQ multiplex PCR, the repertoire was profiled, and TCRdb retains in-frame clones only, with some absent. The repertoire includes some 120,000 clones, roughly 79% of them detected once, and around a fifth sits in the top ten. Sequenced sample: peripheral blood. The receptors originated from an elderly man with acute or convalescent COVID-19. Both conserved end residues are part of each CDR3. The D gene is left open where the match is weak. Clone size is not always given. Where it is, it says once, few, many or a class for expanded clones.

once	NA	TRBV6-6	TRBJ1-5	TGTGCCAGCAGGTACATCCTCGCAGGGGAACAGCCCCAGCATTTT	CASRYILAGEQPQHF
NA	TRBD2	TRBV19	TRBJ2-3	TGTGCCAGTACGAGGGGAGGGTTGGCCAGCACAGATACGCAGTATTTT	CASTRGGLASTDTQYF
NA	NA	TRBV2	TRBJ1-1	TGTGCCAGCACCCGACAGGCCCCTGAAGCTTTCTTT	CASTRQAPEAFF
NA	TRBD1	TRBV28	TRBJ1-3	TGTGCCAGCAGATTAACGGGACAGGGTAATTCGGACACCATATATTTT	CASRLTGQGNSDTIYF
NA	TRBD2	TRBV11-2	TRBJ2-1	TGTGCCAGCAGCTTAGATCTTACCACTAGCGGACGTACCGAGCAGTTCTTC	CASSLDLTTSGRTEQFF
once	TRBD1	TRBV6-5	TRBJ2-5	TGTGCCAGCAGCCTGGACAGGGCAGAGACCCAGTACTTC	CASSLDRAETQYF
once	TRBD1	TRBV28	TRBJ2-4	TGTGCCAGCAGTGCCGGGACAGGGTCGGGACGTGAGTACTTC	CASSAGTGSGREYF
NA	NA	TRBV5-1	TRBJ1-4	TGCGCCAGCAGCTCGGGTCGGAACTCTAATGAAAAACTGTTTTTT	CASSSGRNSNEKLFF
NA	NA	TRBV7-2	TRBJ2-3	TGTGCCAGCAGCCTACCCTCGGATACGCAGTATTTT	CASSLPSDTQYF
NA	TRBD1	TRBV7-2	TRBJ2-6	TGTGCCAGCAGCCTTGCGACGACAGGGACTGGGGCCAACGTCCTGACTTTC	CASSLATTGTGANVLTF
few	TRBD1	TRBV7-9	TRBJ1-4	TGTGCCAGCAGCTTATTAGGGACAGGGGCTGAAAAACTGTTTTTT	CASSLLGTGAEKLFF
NA	TRBD2	TRBV6-5	TRBJ2-3	TGTGCCAGCAGCAGGACTAGCGGGGGCACAGATACGCAGTATTTT	CASSRTSGGTDTQYF
NA	TRBD1	TRBV19	TRBJ2-7	TGTGCCAGCAAGGCGGCGGGACAGGGGGCGGGGGAGCAGTACTTC	CASKAAGQGAGEQYF
NA	TRBD2	TRBV5-1	TRBJ2-5	TGCGCCAGCAGCCCTGGACTAGCGGGGGGCCAAGAGACCCAGTACTTC	CASSPGLAGGQETQYF
NA	NA	TRBV4-2	TRBJ1-5	TGTGCCAGCAGCCAAGATCCAAATCAGCCCCAGCATTTT	CASSQDPNQPQHF
once	NA	TRBV18	TRBJ2-3	TGTGCCAGCTCACCATCCCAAGATACGCAGTATTTT	CASSPSQDTQYF
NA	TRBD1	TRBV5-4	TRBJ1-2	TGTGCCAGCAGCTTGGGGGACAGGGTCTTTTTTGGCTACACCTTC	CASSLGDRVFFGYTF
NA	NA	TRBV20-1	TRBJ2-3	TGCAGTGCTAGTCCTACGGCAGATACGCAGTATTTT	CSASPTADTQYF
NA	NA	TRBV2	TRBJ1-6	TGTGCCAGCAGTGTGGAGGGCCCTAGGGGTTCACCCCTCCACTTT	CASSVEGPRGSPLHF
NA	NA	TRBV19	TRBJ2-7	TGTGCCAGTAGTATAACGGGTGGCGGGGAGCAGTACTTC	CASSITGGGEQYF
NA	TRBD1	TRBV19	TRBJ2-5	TGTGCCAGTAGTTCACAGGGGTCCGAGACCCAGTACTTC	CASSSQGSETQYF
NA	TRBD1	TRBV6-5	TRBJ2-7	TGTGCCAGCAGGGAGACAGGGTACGAGCAGTACTTC	CASRETGYEQYF
NA	NA	TRBV7-6	TRBJ1-5	TGTGCCAGCAGCTTAGTTCGGAGCCTAAGGAAGTATAGCAATCAGCCCCAGCATTTT	CASSLVRSLRKYSNQPQHF
few	TRBD2	TRBV19	TRBJ2-1	TGTGCCAGTAGTTTCCAGCCTTTCACTAGCGGGGGAAGGAATGAGCAGTTCTTC	CASSFQPFTSGGRNEQFF
NA	TRBD2	TRBV5-6	TRBJ2-5	TGTGCCAGCAGCTCCGAACGGGGGGGCCTAGAGACCCAGTACTTC	CASSSERGGLETQYF
NA	NA	TRBV5-1	TRBJ2-3	TGCGCCAGCACCGCGGGACCAACGGCAGATACGCAGTATTTT	CASTAGPTADTQYF
NA	NA	TRBV5-4	TRBJ1-1	TGTGCCAGCAGCCTCCCACAGGAGGGCACTGAAGCTTTCTTT	CASSLPQEGTEAFF
NA	NA	TRBV15	TRBJ1-5	TGTGCCACCAGCAGAGATGGGGGACTCAATCAGCCCCAGCATTTT	CATSRDGGLNQPQHF
NA	NA	TRBV30	TRBJ1-2	TGTGCCTGGAGAGAGAGAGCTAGAACTTTCTATGGCTACACCTTC	CAWRERARTFYGYTF
NA	TRBD1	TRBV4-2	TRBJ1-4	TGTGCCAGCAGCCAGGACCGGACAGGAGGGGAAAAACTGTTTTTT	CASSQDRTGGEKLFF
NA	TRBD1	TRBV7-2	TRBJ1-1	TGTGCCAGCAGCTCACAGGGGGCCGGCACTGAAGCTTTCTTT	CASSSQGAGTEAFF
NA	NA	TRBV5-8	TRBJ2-5	TGTGCCAGCAGCTTGGGAAACGGGGTTCGAGAGACCCAGTACTTC	CASSLGNGVRETQYF
NA	NA	TRBV5-4	TRBJ1-3	TGTGCCAGCAGTTCAAGGGGTTCCCGAAACACCATATATTTT	CASSSRGSRNTIYF
NA	NA	TRBV19	TRBJ1-2	TGTGCCAGTAGTACCGGACAGATATATGGCTACACCTTC	CASSTGQIYGYTF
NA	NA	TRBV10-3	TRBJ2-1	TGTGCCATCAGTGATCTGGGACTCAGCTCCTACAATGAGCAGTTCTTC	CAISDLGLSSYNEQFF
NA	TRBD1	TRBV18	TRBJ2-1	TGTGCCAGCTCAGCCTCAACCTCCGGGACAGGGGGTAGTGAGCAGTTCTTC	CASSASTSGTGGSEQFF
NA	NA	TRBV10-3	TRBJ2-3	TGTGCCATCAACCAGGGGCCAGATACGCAGTATTTT	CAINQGPDTQYF
few	NA	TRBV29-1	TRBJ2-2	TGCAGCGTTAGGGCTAGCGAGGTCGCCGGGGAGCTGTTTTTT	CSVRASEVAGELFF
NA	TRBD1	TRBV19	TRBJ2-7	TGTGCCAGTAGAGTATCAGGACAGGGGGCAGCCTACGAGCAGTACTTC	CASRVSGQGAAYEQYF
NA	NA	TRBV6-5	TRBJ1-6	TGTGCCAGCCGACAGAGCAATAATTCACCCCTCCACTTT	CASRQSNNSPLHF
NA	NA	TRBV6-1	TRBJ2-3	TGTGCCAGCAGTGCGAGGACTCGGGCCCTCCGACGCACAGATACGCAGTATTTT	CASSARTRALRRTDTQYF
NA	NA	TRBV5-5	TRBJ2-2	TGTGCCAGCAGCTTGGCCTTCGGGACCGGGGAGCTGTTTTTT	CASSLAFGTGELFF
once	NA	TRBV12-3/TRBV12-4	TRBJ1-1	TGTGCCAGCAGTGTACAGTTTAACACTGAAGCTTTCTTT	CASSVQFNTEAFF
once	TRBD2	TRBV4-2	TRBJ2-2	TGTGCCAGCAGGGTGGCGGGGGGGCGAATCGGGGAGCTGTTTTTT	CASRVAGGRIGELFF
NA	TRBD1	TRBV11-2	TRBJ2-3	TGTGCCAGCAGCCCCCCGGACAGGGGAGGGACAGATACGCAGTATTTT	CASSPPDRGGTDTQYF
NA	NA	TRBV27	TRBJ1-2	TGTGCCAGTAGTCCCGGGAAACCATATGGCTACACCTTC	CASSPGKPYGYTF
NA	TRBD2	TRBV3-1/TRBV3-2	TRBJ2-7	TGTGCCAGCAGCCAAATCGCGGGAGCTTATCGCTACGAGCAGTACTTC	CASSQIAGAYRYEQYF
NA	NA	TRBV4-3	TRBJ2-3	TGCGCCAGCAGCCAAGGTCTCCTTTCCACAGATACGCAGTATTTT	CASSQGLLSTDTQYF
NA	NA	TRBV10-3	TRBJ1-6	TGTGCCATCAGTGGGGCAGAGATTTCACCCCTCCACTTT	CAISGAEISPLHF
NA	TRBD2	TRBV5-5	TRBJ2-2	TGTGCCAGCAGGGTAGCGGGGGGCCGTGGCACCGGGGAGCTGTTTTTT	CASRVAGGRGTGELFF
NA	TRBD1	TRBV5-4	TRBJ1-1	TGTGCCAGCAGCTTGGGGGACAGGGGGCAACCGGCTTTCTTT	CASSLGDRGQPAFF
NA	NA	TRBV5-5	TRBJ1-3	TGTGCCAGCAGCTTGGTCCCAGGGTCTGGAAACACCATATATTTT	CASSLVPGSGNTIYF
few	TRBD1	TRBV11-2	TRBJ2-5	TGTGCCAGCAGTGTTTGGACAGGGGAGGGCCAGTACTTC	CASSVWTGEGQYF
NA	TRBD1	TRBV28	TRBJ1-2	TGTGCCAGCAGGACCGGGACAGTAACTTATGGCTACACCTTC	CASRTGTVTYGYTF